The clone carrying this T cell receptor (beta chain) was recorded at least ten times. This record belongs to a study of neurological immune-mediated disorders. The cDNA came from 5'RACE, which used 10-nucleotide random UMIs. TCRdb re-called the 5' RACE reads through MiXCR, storing one row per CDR3 protein. The repertoire holds roughly 49,000 distinct CDR3 sequences, around 13% seen once, with roughly 4.5% in the top ten. The sample's time point: longitudinal time-point 2. CDR1 and CDR2 from the germline V gene are SGHRS and YFSETQ. The CDR3 consists of 14 residues. Trimming stripped 4 bases from V and 5 bases from J, with 13 bases between.

The material sequenced was PBMCs. The chain uses TRBV5-1 and TRBJ1-5; no clear D. The clonotype was recovered from a male donor with HTLV-1-associated myelopathy (HAM/TSP). CDR3 loop: CASSPLAGDQPQHF. CDR3 sequence (DNA): TGCGCCAGCAGCCCGTTGGCTGGGGATCAGCCCCAGCATTTT. Combining the CDR3 with reference TRBV5-1 and TRBJ1-5 gives the whole variable domain KAGVTQTPRYLIKTRGQQVTLSCSPISGHRSVSWYQQTPGQGLQFLFEYFSETQRNKGNFPGRFSGRQFSNSRSEMNVSTLELGDSALYLCASSPLAGDQPQHFGDGTRLSIL.